The clone carrying this T cell receptor beta chain showed up many times. TCRdb recomputed calls from the RT-PCR reads with MiXCR, one row per CDR3 protein. The data show hundreds of thousands of distinct CDR3 sequences, 12% to 15% seen once. Germline V gives CDR1 LGHNA, CDR2 YSLEER. Between the trimmed V and J ends, which lost 1 base and 8 bases, there was a span of 14 bases. CDR3 length: 14 amino acids. The sequenced material came from memory CD4+ T cells from blood. This TCR was recovered from a female donor in good health, serving as a healthy control. This rearrangement joins TRBV4-3 to TRBJ1-2; D ambiguous. The CDR3, as DNA: TGCGCCAGCAGCCAAGCTTATACCCGTGGGGGCTACACCTTC. Protein product: CASSQAYTRGGYTF.